The present T cell receptor beta chain was sequenced within a study of blood T cell repertoires in COVID-19. This study enrolled people aged 18 to 89 from about 26 US geographic areas. Categorization into cohorts depended on clinical history that participants reported. Germline-derived CDR1 and CDR2 are GTSNPN and SVGIG (reference sequence). V gave up 5 bases and J gave up 5 bases; unmatched junction bases: 13. The CDR3 extends over 16 amino acids. In the authors' workflow: Estimates of nucleated cell counts were drawn from the amplification of reference gene primers. Assay: immunoSEQ multiplex PCR; the TCRdb copy retains only in-frame clones and omits some. V and J calls and clone size are those listed in that table; D and trimming were worked out from the DNA. The repertoire includes some 200,000 clones, around 80% of them detected once, and 6% to 7.5% sits in the top ten.

Sequencing was performed on PBMCs or T cells enriched from blood (not recorded which). The chain has TRBV30 and TRBJ1-5; 9 positions match TRBD1. The TCR sequence derives from a woman aged 40 to 55 with acute COVID-19. CDR3 in amino acids: CAWSSGGQGPYQPQHF. The CDR3 nucleotides are TGTGCCTGGTCCTCAGGGGGACAGGGCCCCTATCAGCCCCAGCATTTT.